These 11 T cell receptor beta chains originate from one sample sequenced in a study of human T cells and chemical hapten exposure. From the RACE reads, TCRdb called clonotypes with MiXCR, one entry per CDR3 protein. This sample yields about 89,000 distinct CDR3 sequences, of which about an eighth are seen a single time; roughly 5.7% belongs to the top ten. Time point here: patch test 3, about 24 weeks after DPC sensitization. The treatment here: therapeutic diphenylcyclopropenone sensitization with weekly scalp DPC. Sequenced material: whole blood, taken in connection with sensitization to the hapten diphenylcyclopropenone (DPC). The source of these receptors is a woman between 45 and 60 years old with alopecia areata. Some clones in this sample may be carry-over from other donors' samples.

The CDR3 DNA reads as TGCAGCGTTGACGGCAGGGCGAGCGGGAATGAGCAGTTCTTC. Protein sequence: CSVDGRASGNEQFF. V is TRBV29-1 and J is TRBJ2-1; D is possibly TRBD2 (6 bases). Trimming cost V 3 bases and J 7 bases, with 16 bases left between them. This CDR3 contains 14 residues. Looked up from germline, CDR1 is SQVTM and CDR2 is ANQGSEA.

The V call is TRBV7-2, the J call TRBJ1-4; D gene ambiguous. Trimming cost V 1 base and J 8 bases, with 5 bases left between them. From germline, CDR1 is SGHTA and CDR2 FQGNSA. This CDR3 has 12 amino acids. The CDR3 protein is CASSLGGEKLFF. CDR3 nucleotide sequence: TGTGCCAGCAGCTTAGGTGGAGAAAAACTGTTTTTT.

The chain has TRBV29-1 and TRBJ1-1; no clear D. In germline, CDR1 is SQVTM, CDR2 ANQGSEA. Trimming left V 5 bases short and J 4 bases short, with 8 bases between. The CDR3 runs to 11 residues. CDR3 sequence (DNA): TGCAGCGTTCCAACGGGCACTGAAGCTTTCTTT. Translated: CSVPTGTEAFF.

CDR3 amino acids: CSASKTFGTSGTNEQFF. CDR3 nucleotides: TGCAGTGCTAGCAAAACTTTCGGGACTAGCGGCACCAATGAGCAGTTCTTC. V usage is TRBV20-1 and J usage is TRBJ2-1, with 11 bases lining up with TRBD2. The germline V gene has CDR1 DFQATT and CDR2 SNEGSKA (reference sequence). The trim removed 3 bases at V and 6 bases at J, leaving 13 bases unmatched. This CDR3 has 17 amino acids.

The V call is TRBV15, the J call TRBJ2-1; a possible D gene is TRBD2 (5 bases). Looked up from germline, CDR1 is LNHNV and CDR2 is YYDKDF (reference sequence). Between the trimmed V and J ends, which lost 8 bases and 4 bases, there was a span of 18 bases. The CDR3 extends over 15 amino acids. The CDR3 nucleotides read TGTGCCACCGAAAAGGTACTTGGCGGGTACAATGAGCAGTTCTTC. Its protein is CATEKVLGGYNEQFF.

J is TRBJ2-1 and V is TRBV29-1; tentative D call: TRBD2 (5 bases). V was cut by 5 bases and J by 5 bases, with 7 bases left in between. Germline CDR1 reads SQVTM; CDR2 reads ANQGSEA. The CDR3 contains 11 residues. This CDR3 reads CSVTRNNEQFF. CDR3 nucleotides: TGCAGCGTTACTAGAAACAATGAGCAGTTCTTC.

This clonotype has just a few counts. The chain couples TRBV7-9 to TRBJ1-5; the D is unclear. With 5 bases removed from V and 3 bases from J, the gap between germline ends came to 5 bases. Germline CDR1 reads SEHNR; CDR2 reads FQNEAQ (reference sequence). The CDR3 covers 12 residues. CDR3 protein: CASSPDNQPQHF. The DNA of the CDR3 is TGTGCCAGCAGCCCGGACAATCAGCCCCAGCATTTT.

The chain recombines TRBV7-9 with TRBJ2-5; D uncertain. The V end was cut by 5 bases, the J end by 5 bases, with 15 bases between. Germline assignment: CDR1 SEHNR and CDR2 FQNEAQ (reference sequence). This CDR3 has 14 residues. CDR3 nucleotides: TGTGCCAGCAGCCCTAGTGCATTGGGGGAGACCCAGTACTTC. It yields the protein CASSPSALGETQYF.

The chain recombines TRBV27 with TRBJ1-1; D is perhaps TRBD1 (5 bases). This CDR3 spans 15 amino acids. The ends were cut back, 0 bases at V and 0 bases at J, with 8 bases in the middle. Germline V gene data show CDR1 as MNHEY and CDR2 as SMNVEV (reference sequence). As DNA, the CDR3 is TGTGCCAGCAGTTTATCGGGGCGGCTGAACACTGAAGCTTTCTTT. Its translation is CASSLSGRLNTEAFF.

This clonotype was counted a few times. V and J are TRBV14 and TRBJ2-3; 12 bases line up with TRBD2. CDR1 SGHDN and CDR2 FVKESK come from the germline V gene. V shed 4 bases and J 5 bases; nucleotides not matched to a gene: 4. CDR3 length: 15 residues. The CDR3 loop reads CASSPSGRVEDTQYF. The CDR3 nucleotides read TGTGCCAGCAGCCCTAGCGGGAGGGTTGAAGATACGCAGTATTTT.

The chain recombines TRBV29-1 with TRBJ1-1, with D unresolved. Germline CDR1 and CDR2: SQVTM and ANQGSEA. This CDR3 is 11 amino acids long. Trimming stripped 4 bases from V and 4 bases from J, with 7 bases between. The CDR3 sequence is CSVGRATEAFF. The CDR3, as DNA: TGCAGCGTTGGCCGAGCCACTGAAGCTTTCTTT. Full variable domain (remainder filled in from reference TRBV29-1 and TRBJ1-1): SAVISQKPSRDICQRGTSLTIQCQVDSQVTMMFWYRQQPGQSLTLIATANQGSEATYESGFVIDKFPISRPNLTFSTLTVSNMSPEDSSIYLCSVGRATEAFFGQGTRLTVV.